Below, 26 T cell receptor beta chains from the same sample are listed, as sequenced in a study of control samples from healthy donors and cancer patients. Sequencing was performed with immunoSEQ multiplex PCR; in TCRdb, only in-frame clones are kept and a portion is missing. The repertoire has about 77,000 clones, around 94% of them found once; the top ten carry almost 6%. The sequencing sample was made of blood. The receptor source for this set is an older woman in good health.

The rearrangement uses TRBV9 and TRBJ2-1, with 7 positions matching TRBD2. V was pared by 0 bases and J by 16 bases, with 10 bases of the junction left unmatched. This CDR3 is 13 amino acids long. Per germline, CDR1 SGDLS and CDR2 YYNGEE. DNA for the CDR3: TGTGCCAGCAGCGTAGACCCCAGCGGGAAGCCATTCTTC. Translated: CASSVDPSGKPFF.

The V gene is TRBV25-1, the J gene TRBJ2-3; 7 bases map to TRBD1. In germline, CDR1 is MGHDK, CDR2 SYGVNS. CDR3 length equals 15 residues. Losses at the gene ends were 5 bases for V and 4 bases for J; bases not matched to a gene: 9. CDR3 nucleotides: TGTGCCAGCAGTAAAATGCAGGGGGTCGCAGATACGCAGTATTTT. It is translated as CASSKMQGVADTQYF. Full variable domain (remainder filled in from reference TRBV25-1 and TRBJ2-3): EADIYQTPRYLVIGTGKKITLECSQTMGHDKMYWYQQDPGMELHLIHYSYGVNSTEKGDLSSESTVSRIRTEHFPLTLESARPSHTSQYLCASSKMQGVADTQYFGPGTRLTVL.

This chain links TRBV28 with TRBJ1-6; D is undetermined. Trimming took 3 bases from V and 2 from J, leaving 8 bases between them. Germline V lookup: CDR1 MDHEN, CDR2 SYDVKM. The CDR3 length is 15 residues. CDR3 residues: CASSFPRTYNSPLHF. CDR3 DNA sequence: TGTGCCAGCAGTTTCCCCAGAACCTATAATTCACCCCTCCACTTT. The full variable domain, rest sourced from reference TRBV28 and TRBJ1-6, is DVKVTQSSRYLVKRTGEKVFLECVQDMDHENMFWYRQDPGLGLRLIYFSYDVKMKEKGDIPEGYSVSREKKERFSLILESASTNQTSMYLCASSFPRTYNSPLHFGNGTRLTVT.

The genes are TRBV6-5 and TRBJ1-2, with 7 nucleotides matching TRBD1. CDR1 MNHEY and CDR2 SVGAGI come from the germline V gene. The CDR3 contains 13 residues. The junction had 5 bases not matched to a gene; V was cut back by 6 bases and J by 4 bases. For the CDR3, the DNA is TGTGCCAGCAGCCAGGGACAGACCTATGGCTACACCTTC. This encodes CASSQGQTYGYTF.

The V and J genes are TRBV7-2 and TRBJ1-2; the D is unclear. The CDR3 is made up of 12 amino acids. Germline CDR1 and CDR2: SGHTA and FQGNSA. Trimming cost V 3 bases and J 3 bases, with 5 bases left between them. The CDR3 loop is CASSFRDYGYTF. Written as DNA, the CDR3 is TGTGCCAGCAGCTTCAGAGACTATGGCTACACCTTC.

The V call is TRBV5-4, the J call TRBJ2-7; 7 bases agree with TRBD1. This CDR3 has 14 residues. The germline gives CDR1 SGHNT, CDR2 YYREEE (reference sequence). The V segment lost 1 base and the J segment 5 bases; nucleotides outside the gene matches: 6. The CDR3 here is CASSLSTGSNEQYF. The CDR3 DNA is TGTGCCAGCAGCTTGTCGACAGGGTCGAACGAGCAGTACTTC.

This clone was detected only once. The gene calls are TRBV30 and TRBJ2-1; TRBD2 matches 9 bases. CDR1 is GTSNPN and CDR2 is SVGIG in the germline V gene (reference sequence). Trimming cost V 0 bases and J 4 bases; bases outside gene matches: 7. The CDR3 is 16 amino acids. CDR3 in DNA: TGTGCCTGGAGTGTACGGGCGGGAGGGGGATACAATGAGCAGTTCTTC. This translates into CAWSVRAGGGYNEQFF.

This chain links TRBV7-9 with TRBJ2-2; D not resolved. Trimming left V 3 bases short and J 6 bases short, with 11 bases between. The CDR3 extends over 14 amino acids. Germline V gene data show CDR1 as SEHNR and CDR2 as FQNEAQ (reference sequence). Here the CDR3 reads CASSFRASAGELFF. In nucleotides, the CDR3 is TGTGCCAGCAGCTTCCGGGCCAGTGCCGGGGAGCTGTTTTTT.

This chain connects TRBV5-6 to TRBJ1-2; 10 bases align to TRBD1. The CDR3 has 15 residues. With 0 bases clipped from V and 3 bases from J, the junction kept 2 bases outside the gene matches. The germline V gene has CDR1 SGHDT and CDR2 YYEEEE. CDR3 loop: CASSLVGQGDYGYTF. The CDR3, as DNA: TGTGCCAGCAGCTTGGTAGGACAGGGGGACTATGGCTACACCTTC.

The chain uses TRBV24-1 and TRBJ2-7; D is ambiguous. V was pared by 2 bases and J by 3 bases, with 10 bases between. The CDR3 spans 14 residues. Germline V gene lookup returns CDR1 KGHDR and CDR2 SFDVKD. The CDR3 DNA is TGTGCCACCAGTGATTCTAACAGAAACTACGAGCAGTACTTC. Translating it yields CATSDSNRNYEQYF.

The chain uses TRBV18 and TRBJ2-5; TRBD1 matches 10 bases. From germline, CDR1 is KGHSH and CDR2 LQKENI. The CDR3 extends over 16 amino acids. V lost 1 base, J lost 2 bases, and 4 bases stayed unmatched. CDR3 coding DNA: TGTGCCAGCTCACCACGGGGACAGGGGAATCAAGAGACCCAGTACTTC. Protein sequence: CASSPRGQGNQETQYF.

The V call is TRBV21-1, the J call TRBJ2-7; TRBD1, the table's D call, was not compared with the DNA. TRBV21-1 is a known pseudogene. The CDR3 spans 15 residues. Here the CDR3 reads CASSKGATGVYEQYF. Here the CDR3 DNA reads TGTGCCAGCAGCAAAGGCGCCACAGGGGTTTACGAGCAGTACTTC.

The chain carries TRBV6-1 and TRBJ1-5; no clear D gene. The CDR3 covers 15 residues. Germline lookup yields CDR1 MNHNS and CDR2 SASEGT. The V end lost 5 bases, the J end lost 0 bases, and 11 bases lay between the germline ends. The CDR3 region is CASSLGLYSNQPQHF. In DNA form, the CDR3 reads TGTGCCAGCAGTCTGGGTCTGTATAGCAATCAGCCCCAGCATTTT.

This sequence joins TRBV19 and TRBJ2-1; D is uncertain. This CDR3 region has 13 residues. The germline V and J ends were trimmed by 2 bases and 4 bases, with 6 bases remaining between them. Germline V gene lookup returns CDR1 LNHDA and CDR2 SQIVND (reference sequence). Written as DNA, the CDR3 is TGTGCCAGTAGTATATCCCCGTACAATGAGCAGTTCTTC. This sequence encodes CASSISPYNEQFF.

CDR3 coding DNA: TGTGCCAGCAGCCCTAGGTGGGGACAGGATAAAGCTAATGAAAAACTGTTTTTT. Amino acids: CASSPRWGQDKANEKLFF. The chain has TRBV11-2 and TRBJ1-4; 8 nucleotides match TRBD1. Germline trimming cut 5 bases from V and 3 bases from J; bases unmatched to any gene: 14. CDR3 length: 18 residues. Germline V CDR1 and CDR2: SGHAT, FQNNGV.

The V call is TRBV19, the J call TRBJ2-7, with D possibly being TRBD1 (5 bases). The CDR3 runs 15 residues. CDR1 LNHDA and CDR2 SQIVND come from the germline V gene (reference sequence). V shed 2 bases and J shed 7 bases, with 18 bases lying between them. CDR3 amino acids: CASSITGPLGREQYF. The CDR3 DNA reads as TGTGCCAGTAGTATAACAGGACCCCTTGGTCGGGAGCAGTACTTC.

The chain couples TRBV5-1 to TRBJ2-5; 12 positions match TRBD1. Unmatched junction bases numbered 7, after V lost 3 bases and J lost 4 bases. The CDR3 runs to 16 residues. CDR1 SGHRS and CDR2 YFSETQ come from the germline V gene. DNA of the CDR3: TGCGCCAGCAGCTCAGCCGGGACAGGGGGCTCAGAGACCCAGTACTTC. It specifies CASSSAGTGGSETQYF.

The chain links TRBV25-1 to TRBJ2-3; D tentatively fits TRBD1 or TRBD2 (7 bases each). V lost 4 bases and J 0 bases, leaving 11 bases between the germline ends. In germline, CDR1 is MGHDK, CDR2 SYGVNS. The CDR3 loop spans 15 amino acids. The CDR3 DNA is TGTGCCAGCAGTGGCAGGGGGGGAAGCACAGATACGCAGTATTTT. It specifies CASSGRGGSTDTQYF.

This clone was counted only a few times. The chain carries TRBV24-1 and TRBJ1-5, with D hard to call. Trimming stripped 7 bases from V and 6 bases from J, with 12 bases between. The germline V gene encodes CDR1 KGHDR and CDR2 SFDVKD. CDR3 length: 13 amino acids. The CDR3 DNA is TGTGCCACCAGCTCGAGGACTGGTCAGCCCCAGCATTTT. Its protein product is CATSSRTGQPQHF.

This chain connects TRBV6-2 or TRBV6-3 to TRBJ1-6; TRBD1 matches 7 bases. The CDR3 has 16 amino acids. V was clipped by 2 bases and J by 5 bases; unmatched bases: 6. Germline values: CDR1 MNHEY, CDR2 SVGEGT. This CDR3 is CASSYVRTGDNSPLHF. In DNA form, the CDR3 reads TGTGCCAGCAGTTACGTTCGGACAGGAGATAATTCACCCCTCCACTTT.

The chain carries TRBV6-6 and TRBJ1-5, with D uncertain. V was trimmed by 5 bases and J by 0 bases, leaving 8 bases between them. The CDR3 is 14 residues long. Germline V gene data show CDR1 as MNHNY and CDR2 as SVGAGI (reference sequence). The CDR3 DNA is TGTGCCAGCAGTCCGACATATAGCAATCAGCCCCAGCATTTT. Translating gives CASSPTYSNQPQHF.

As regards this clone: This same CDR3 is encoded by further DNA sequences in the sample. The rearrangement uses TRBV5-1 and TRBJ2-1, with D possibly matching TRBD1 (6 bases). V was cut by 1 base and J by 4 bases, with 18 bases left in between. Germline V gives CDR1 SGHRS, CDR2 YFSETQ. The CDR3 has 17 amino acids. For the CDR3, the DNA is TGCGCCAGCAGCTTGTCGGGTCAGGGGCACACTTACAATGAGCAGTTCTTC. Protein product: CASSLSGQGHTYNEQFF. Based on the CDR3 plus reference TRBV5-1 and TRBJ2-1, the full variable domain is KAGVTQTPRYLIKTRGQQVTLSCSPISGHRSVSWYQQTPGQGLQFLFEYFSETQRNKGNFPGRFSGRQFSNSRSEMNVSTLELGDSALYLCASSLSGQGHTYNEQFFGPGTRLTVL.

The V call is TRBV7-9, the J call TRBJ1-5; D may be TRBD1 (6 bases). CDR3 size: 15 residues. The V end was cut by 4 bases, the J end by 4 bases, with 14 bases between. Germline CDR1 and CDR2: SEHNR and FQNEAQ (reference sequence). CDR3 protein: CASSSEGGPNQPQHF. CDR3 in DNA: TGTGCCAGCAGCTCAGAAGGGGGACCGAATCAGCCCCAGCATTTT.

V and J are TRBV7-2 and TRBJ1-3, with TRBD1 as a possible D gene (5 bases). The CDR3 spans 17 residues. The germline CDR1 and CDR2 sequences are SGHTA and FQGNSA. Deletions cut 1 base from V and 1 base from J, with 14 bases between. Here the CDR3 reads CASSLELTARSGNTIYF. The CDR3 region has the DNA TGTGCCAGCAGCTTAGAATTGACAGCGAGATCTGGAAACACCATATATTTT. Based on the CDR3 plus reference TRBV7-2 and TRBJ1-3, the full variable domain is GAGVSQSPSNKVTEKGKDVELRCDPISGHTALYWYRQSLGQGLEFLIYFQGNSAPDKSGLPSDRFSAERTGGSVSTLTIQRTQQEDSAVYLCASSLELTARSGNTIYFGEGSWLTVV.

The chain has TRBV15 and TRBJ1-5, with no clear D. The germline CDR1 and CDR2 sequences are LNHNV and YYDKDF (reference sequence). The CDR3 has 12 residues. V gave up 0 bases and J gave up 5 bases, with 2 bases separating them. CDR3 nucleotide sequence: TGTGCCACCAGCAGAGATGATCAGCCCCAGCATTTT. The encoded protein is CATSRDDQPQHF.

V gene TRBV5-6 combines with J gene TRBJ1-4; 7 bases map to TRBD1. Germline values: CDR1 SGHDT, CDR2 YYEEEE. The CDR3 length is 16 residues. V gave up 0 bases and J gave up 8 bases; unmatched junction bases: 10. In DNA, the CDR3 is TGTGCCAGCAGCTTGGGGACAGGACTCCCAGGAGAAAAACTGTTTTTT. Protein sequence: CASSLGTGLPGEKLFF. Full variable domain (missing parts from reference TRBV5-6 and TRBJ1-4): DAGVTQSPTHLIKTRGQQVTLRCSPKSGHDTVSWYQQALGQGPQFIFQYYEEEERQRGNFPDRFSGHQFPNYSSELNVNALLLGDSALYLCASSLGTGLPGEKLFFGSGTQLSVL.